Presented here are 27 T cell receptor beta chains from one specimen sequenced in a study of blood T cells in healthy people across ages. Then a second PCR, running about 7 to 11 cycles, was carried out with a sample-barcoded 5' primer and a J-beta primer mix. TCRdb re-derived calls from the 5' RACE reads in MiXCR, one entry per CDR3 protein. The repertoire includes some 1.4 million distinct CDR3 sequences, about 40% of them detected once, and approximately 7.9% sits in the top ten. Sample: blood. These receptors were collected from a woman in her late teens or twenties in good health.

This clonotype was found a few times. The CDR3 nucleotides are TGTGCCAGCAGTTTAAAACAGTATAGCAATCAGCCCCAGCATTTT. Protein sequence: CASSLKQYSNQPQHF. The chain is built from TRBV6-2 or TRBV6-3 and TRBJ1-5; D unclear. Between the trimmed V and J ends, which lost 4 bases and 0 bases, there was a span of 10 bases. This CDR3 comprises 15 residues. Germline values: CDR1 MNHEY, CDR2 SVGEGT.

The chain employs TRBV5-1 and TRBJ1-5, with 8 nucleotides matching TRBD1. V gave up 0 bases and J gave up 7 bases; unmatched junction bases: 9. The CDR3 loop spans 16 amino acids. From germline, CDR1 is SGHRS and CDR2 YFSETQ. The CDR3 protein is CASSLGILAGGQPQHF. Here the CDR3 DNA reads TGCGCCAGCAGCTTGGGTATATTGGCAGGGGGCCAGCCCCAGCATTTT.

CDR3 loop: CASSYSAAGNSNQPQHF. CDR3 bases: TGTGCCAGCAGTTACTCGGCTGCCGGCAATAGCAATCAGCCCCAGCATTTT. The gene calls are TRBV6-5 and TRBJ1-5; D remains unclear. This CDR3 has 17 amino acids. Germline V gene data show CDR1 as MNHEY and CDR2 as SVGAGI. Trimming cost V 0 bases and J 0 bases, with 12 bases left between them.

This chain connects TRBV7-2 to TRBJ2-3, with 14 nucleotides matching TRBD2. Trimming took 5 bases from V and 4 from J; bases not matched to a gene: 14. Germline lookup yields CDR1 SGHTA and CDR2 FQGNSA. This CDR3 has 19 amino acids. The CDR3 region has the DNA TGTGCCAGCAGCGCCCGGTTGAAGACTAGCGGGAGGGCCGCAGATACGCAGTATTTT. Translated, it gives CASSARLKTSGRAADTQYF.

This clonotype was seen a handful of times. The V gene is TRBV24-1, the J gene TRBJ1-5, with a tentative D call TRBD1 (5 bases). The germline V gene has CDR1 KGHDR and CDR2 SFDVKD. The length of the CDR3 is 13 residues. V was trimmed by 6 bases and J by 4 bases, leaving 9 bases between them. The CDR3 DNA follows: TGTGCCACCAGTAACTCAGGGAATCAGCCCCAGCATTTT. Amino acids: CATSNSGNQPQHF.

V is TRBV5-4 and J is TRBJ1-2, with a tentative D call TRBD1 (5 bases). The CDR3 covers 15 residues. V was shortened by 4 bases and J by 4 bases, with 17 bases between the two germline ends. Germline values: CDR1 SGHNT, CDR2 YYREEE (reference sequence). The CDR3 loop reads CASSPEAVQGYGYTF. The CDR3 region has the DNA TGTGCCAGCAGCCCGGAAGCCGTCCAGGGCTATGGCTACACCTTC. The full variable domain, completed using reference TRBV5-4 and TRBJ1-2, is ETGVTQSPTHLIKTRGQQVTLRCSSQSGHNTVSWYQQALGQGPQFIFQYYREEENGRGNFPPRFSGLQFPNYSSELNVNALELDDSALYLCASSPEAVQGYGYTFGSGTRLTVV.

This sequence joins TRBV24-1 and TRBJ2-3; 7 nucleotides agree with TRBD1. Germline loops: CDR1 KGHDR, CDR2 SFDVKD. After removal of 1 base from V and 5 bases from J, the junction contained 8 bases not matched to a gene. The CDR3 totals 16 residues. CDR3 region: CATSDFRQGFIDTQYF. The CDR3 region has the DNA TGTGCCACCAGTGATTTCCGACAGGGATTCATAGATACGCAGTATTTT.

V usage is TRBV6-6 and J usage is TRBJ1-2, with D possibly TRBD1 on 6 matching bases. Germline CDR1 is MNHNY and CDR2 is SVGAGI (reference sequence). Between the trimmed V and J ends, which lost 5 bases and 0 bases, there was a span of 10 bases. The CDR3 consists of 14 residues. As DNA, the CDR3 is TGTGCCAGCAGTGCCCAGGGGACTAACTATGGCTACACCTTC. This codes for CASSAQGTNYGYTF.

This clonotype was seen a single time. One junction end does not reproduce the germline sequence, and a read error may be involved. The V and J genes are TRBV29-1 and TRBJ2-5; 7 nucleotides match TRBD2. Per the germline V gene, CDR1 is SQVTM and CDR2 is ANQGSEA. The CDR3 runs to 13 residues. CDR3 nucleotide sequence: TGCAGCGTTGGGGGAGGGCCGCAAGAGACCCAGTATTTC. Its translation: CSVGGGPQETQYF.

The rearrangement joins TRBV3-1 to TRBJ2-1, with D hard to call. The CDR3 covers 15 residues. Germline assignment: CDR1 LGHDT and CDR2 YNNKEL (reference sequence). V lost 6 bases to trimming and J lost 3 bases, with 15 bases between them. The CDR3 DNA is TGTGCCAGCAGTGGCGGCCTGACCTACTACAATGAGCAGTTCTTC. Residues: CASSGGLTYYNEQFF.

This clonotype was counted a few times. The CDR3 loop is CASSLSHLPYEQYF. CDR3 in DNA: TGTGCCAGCAGCTTGTCGCACTTACCCTACGAGCAGTACTTC. The chain uses TRBV5-5 and TRBJ2-7; D gene unclear. V shed 1 base and J shed 2 bases, with 10 bases lying between them. From germline, CDR1 is SGHKS and CDR2 YYEKEE (reference sequence). This CDR3 contains 14 residues.

This chain joins TRBV20-1 and TRBJ1-6; TRBD1 might be the D (6 bases). The CDR3 is 14 residues long. Germline CDR1 DFQATT, CDR2 SNEGSKA (reference sequence). V lost 6 bases to trimming and J lost 9 bases, with 18 bases between them. CDR3 protein: CSATGSKGGSPLHF. In DNA form, the CDR3 reads TGCAGTGCAACCGGGTCCAAGGGGGGTTCACCCCTCCACTTT.

The CDR3 protein is CATSTHRGGLWTEAFF. CDR3 bases: TGTGCCACCAGTACCCACCGAGGGGGCTTATGGACTGAAGCTTTCTTT. The rearrangement joins TRBV15 to TRBJ1-1; the match to TRBD1 covers 7 bases. Germline-derived CDR1 and CDR2 are LNHNV and YYDKDF (reference sequence). This CDR3 contains 16 residues. The junction had 15 bases not matched to a gene; V was cut back by 6 bases and J by 5 bases. Full variable domain (outside the CDR3, taken from reference TRBV15 and TRBJ1-1): DAMVIQNPRYQVTQFGKPVTLSCSQTLNHNVMYWYQQKSSQAPKLLFHYYDKDFNNEADTPDNFQSRRPNTSFCFLDIRSPGLGDTAMYLCATSTHRGGLWTEAFFGQGTRLTVV.

The chain recombines TRBV29-1 with TRBJ2-1; 8 bases map to TRBD2. V lost 8 bases, J lost 2 bases, and 5 bases stayed unmatched. CDR3 length: 13 amino acids. Germline V gene data show CDR1 as SQVTM and CDR2 as ANQGSEA. The CDR3 loop reads CSFDGGAYNEQFF. CDR3 DNA sequence: TGCAGCTTCGACGGGGGGGCCTACAATGAGCAGTTCTTC.

The V and J genes are TRBV7-9 and TRBJ1-2, with D possibly being TRBD1 (6 bases). CDR3 length: 14 amino acids. Germline V gene data show CDR1 as SEHNR and CDR2 as FQNEAQ (reference sequence). V was pared by 8 bases and J by 8 bases, with 21 bases between. The CDR3 region has the DNA TGTGCCAGCGGGACGGCGGGGGCTGAGACGGGCTACACCTTC. Protein product: CASGTAGAETGYTF.

This clonotype was observed a handful of times. The chain joins TRBV20-1 to TRBJ2-3; 8 nucleotides line up with TRBD2. CDR3 length: 15 amino acids. CDR1 DFQATT and CDR2 SNEGSKA come from the germline V gene (reference sequence). V lost 1 base, J lost 2 bases, and 5 bases stayed unmatched. The CDR3 loop is CSARVGSGDTDTQYF. The CDR3 DNA is TGCAGTGCTAGAGTGGGTAGCGGGGACACAGATACGCAGTATTTT.

This chain links TRBV20-1 with TRBJ1-2, with 8 bases identical to TRBD1. J gave up 7 bases and V 5 bases, and 18 bases lay outside the gene matches. CDR1 is DFQATT and CDR2 is SNEGSKA in the germline V gene (reference sequence). The CDR3 has 16 amino acids. Written as DNA, the CDR3 is TGCAGTGCTCAACCCAGTGGGACAGGCGGCTCCGGTGGCTACACCTTC. Translating it yields CSAQPSGTGGSGGYTF.

The CDR3 spells CASSLASGYQETQYF. The CDR3 DNA reads TGTGCCAGCAGCTTAGCTAGCGGGTACCAAGAGACCCAGTACTTC. This chain joins TRBV7-9 and TRBJ2-5, with 7 bases lining up with TRBD2. CDR3 length equals 15 residues. The germline V gene encodes CDR1 SEHNR and CDR2 FQNEAQ (reference sequence). Unmatched junction bases numbered 1, after V lost 0 bases and J lost 0 bases.

This clonotype was seen a few times. The rearrangement uses TRBV29-1 and TRBJ2-1, with TRBD2 matching over 11 bases. V was pared by 1 base and J by 6 bases, with 8 bases of the junction left unmatched. The CDR3 has 16 amino acids. Germline CDR1 SQVTM, CDR2 ANQGSEA. The chain's CDR3 is CSVEALGLADVNEQFF. In DNA, the CDR3 is TGCAGCGTTGAAGCCCTGGGACTAGCGGACGTCAATGAGCAGTTCTTC.

This chain connects TRBV12-3 or TRBV12-4 to TRBJ2-7; D tentatively fits TRBD1 or TRBD2 (5 bases each). CDR3 length: 14 residues. The V gene lost 6 bases and the J gene lost 2 bases, with 14 bases spanning the gap. CDR3 loop: CASSPSGATYEQYF. For the CDR3, the DNA is TGTGCCAGCAGCCCTTCCGGGGCCACCTACGAGCAGTACTTC.

The chain joins TRBV14 to TRBJ2-7; no clear D. Trimming stripped 0 bases from V and 11 bases from J, with 11 bases between. The CDR3 covers 12 residues. Germline V gene lookup returns CDR1 SGHDN and CDR2 FVKESK. The CDR3 DNA reads TGTGCCAGCAGCCAAGATCGAGAGCTGAAGTACTTC. Translated: CASSQDRELKYF.

The chain couples TRBV4-1 to TRBJ1-2; D is ambiguous. Germline lookup yields CDR1 MGHRA and CDR2 YSYEKL. CDR3 size: 15 residues. Between the trimmed V and J ends, which lost 0 bases and 6 bases, there was a span of 14 bases. The CDR3 DNA sequence: TGCGCCAGCAGCCAAGAATATGGGATGGTGCATGGCTACACCTTC. The encoded protein is CASSQEYGMVHGYTF.

This clonotype was observed at least ten times. V usage is TRBV4-1 and J usage is TRBJ2-1; 11 nucleotides agree with TRBD2. J lost 6 bases, V lost 1 base, and 2 bases had no gene match. Germline values: CDR1 MGHRA, CDR2 YSYEKL. CDR3 length: 15 residues. In nucleotides, the CDR3 is TGCGCCAGCAGCCAAGCGGGGACTAGCGGCAATGAGCAGTTCTTC. Its protein product is CASSQAGTSGNEQFF.

In this sample, this clonotype turned up a few times. This chain joins TRBV5-1 and TRBJ1-1; 7 nucleotides line up with TRBD1. This CDR3 is built from 13 residues. The ends lost 4 bases at V and 4 bases at J; junction bases unmatched: 4. Germline V gives CDR1 SGHRS, CDR2 YFSETQ. The CDR3 nucleotides read TGCGCCAGCAGCGCACAGGGGCGCACTGAAGCTTTCTTT. This translates into CASSAQGRTEAFF.

This CDR3 reads CASSSYTGDLEAFF. Written as DNA, the CDR3 is TGTGCCAGCAGTTCCTATACAGGGGACCTTGAAGCTTTCTTT. This chain uses TRBV27 with TRBJ1-1; TRBD1 aligns across 7 bases. Losses at the gene ends were 4 bases for V and 7 bases for J; bases not matched to a gene: 9. Germline V gene lookup returns CDR1 MNHEY and CDR2 SMNVEV (reference sequence). CDR3 size: 14 residues.

The rearrangement uses TRBV2 and TRBJ1-2; D is uncertain. The CDR3 covers 11 residues. Trimming pared 6 bases from V and 5 bases from J, leaving 7 bases between. Germline V gene lookup returns CDR1 SNHLY and CDR2 FYNNEI. CDR3 in amino acids: CASRRVYGYTF. The DNA for the CDR3 is TGTGCCAGCAGGAGGGTATATGGCTACACCTTC.

The V gene is TRBV7-9, the J gene TRBJ2-5; D may match TRBD1 or TRBD2 (6 bases each). Trimming stripped 4 bases from V and 4 bases from J, with 13 bases between. This CDR3 is built from 14 residues. CDR1 and CDR2 from the germline V gene are SEHNR and FQNEAQ (reference sequence). The CDR3 nucleotides read TGTGCCAGCAGCTGGGGGGCGAGCGGAGAGACCCAGTACTTC. Protein sequence: CASSWGASGETQYF. The variable domain in full, with the rest retrieved from reference TRBV7-9 and TRBJ2-5, is DTGVSQNPRHKITKRGQNVTFRCDPISEHNRLYWYRQTLGQGPEFLTYFQNEAQLEKSRLLSDRFSAERPKGSFSTLEIQRTEQGDSAMYLCASSWGASGETQYFGPGTRLLVL.